The T cell receptor beta chain described here comes from a study of blood T cell repertoires in COVID-19 (dated by TCRdb to about 2020). Broadly, across the study: The collaborator samples originated in the United States, Italy and Spain and spanned the acute and convalescent phases of COVID-19. The prospective study material was composed of cDNA or gDNA derived from T cells, B-cell-depleted T cells, or PBMCs. Subjects who had been exposed to COVID-19, were actively infected with it, or had recovered from it provided the deeply sampled blood TCRbeta repertoires that made up the dataset. A freely available public database, intended as a resource for researchers studying the immune response to SARS-CoV-2, is where the repertoires were released. Samples were obtained from the ongoing ImmuneRACE study (first 160 participants) and from about 1,300 subjects provided by 6 global collaborators. Sample metadata almost always included a de-identified subject ID, COVID-19 status, age in years and sex. Where available, HLA class I and class II types were obtained from metadata supplied by the sample provider rather than from assay-based typing. Points the paper makes about the study in general: The amount of clinical and demographic metadata varied by source and participant and was provided uncurated.

This clone has just one count. Its antigen is unknown. No base qualities exist here, and no much larger clone lies one base off it. TCRbeta CDR3 regions were amplified from genomic DNA by means of the immunoSEQ Assay, a bias-controlled multiplex PCR. For the original study's pipeline: Nucleated cell counts per sample were estimated from amplification of reference gene primers within the assay. To quantify the absolute abundance of each unique TCRbeta CDR3 rearrangement, sequence reads were collapsed and filtered. For each sample, productive Simpson clonality was calculated as the square root of Simpson's diversity index over productive rearrangements. TCRdb stores this immuneACCESS table with in-frame sequences only. Part of the clones is absent; in the studies checked, under half of the shortfall reflects unresolved V genes, and no reason is known for the rest. V and J calls and clone size follow that table, whereas D and trimming were derived from the DNA. The sample table contains 100,000 or so clones; only one count was recorded for 84% of them. Roughly 17% of the sample belongs to the ten largest clones.

Each collaborating institution followed its own protocols to collect whole blood in K2EDTA tubes. Collaborator samples were shipped for TCRbeta analysis as frozen whole blood, isolated PBMCs, or DNA extracted from either sample type. Per the germline V gene, LGHNA is the CDR1 and YNFKEQ is the CDR2. Including the terminal cysteine and phenylalanine, the CDR3 comprises 15 residues. Only the CDR3 part of the read is kept: 45 bases, read in frame from the first base. V is clipped by 0 bases and J by 4 bases, and the sequence between their germline boundaries is 10 bases long. Recombination connected TRBV4-2 to TRBJ1-3, with no D gene named confidently. This receptor was identified in a woman in her sixties with acute or convalescent COVID-19. The specimen sequenced was peripheral blood. The sequenced DNA: TGTGCCAGCAGCCAAGAAAGGACTCCGGGAAACACCATATATTTT. Protein translation: CASSQERTPGNTIYF.